The 8 T cell receptor beta chains below come from one sample, sequenced in a study of post-analysis software for immune sequencing data (dated by TCRdb to 2015 to 2017). The paper's findings and limits, for the study overall: Significantly higher frequencies in patients than in controls were found for five TRBV segments, including TRBV5-6, TRBV5-1 and TRBV20-1.

The antigens these receptors bind are not known. The protocol used for the library was PCR. Sequenced on an Illumina HiSeq 2500. To reduce PCR and sequencing biases, unique molecular identifiers were incorporated into the TCR beta cDNA libraries. The public sequencing data were trimmed at Q25 with fastp and processed into clonotypes with MiXCR by TCRdb, which kept only in-frame beta chains. Rows are unified per CDR3 protein, each entry keeping the most common DNA and genes. Across this sample there are about 540,000 distinct CDR3 sequences, with roughly 34% seen only once. Together, the top ten hold roughly 6% of the sample. The specimen sequenced was blood. These receptors originate from a girl under 18 with multiple sclerosis.

This chain uses TRBV28 with TRBJ1-2; D is unclear. This CDR3 comprises 14 residues. Trimming removed 4 bases from V and 7 bases from J, with 16 bases in between. Germline V CDR1 and CDR2: MDHEN, SYDVKM. CDR3 sequence: CASSSLGSLPGYTF. In nucleotides, the CDR3 is TGTGCCAGCAGTTCCTTAGGCAGCCTACCTGGCTACACCTTC.

The V call is TRBV10-3, the J call TRBJ2-5, with 8 positions matching TRBD1. J gave up 4 bases and V 6 bases, and 7 bases lay outside the gene matches. Germline-derived CDR1 and CDR2 are ENHRY and SYGVKD. CDR3 length: 14 amino acids. CDR3 sequence reads: CAIRGQVASETQYF. In DNA form, the CDR3 reads TGTGCCATCAGGGGACAGGTCGCATCAGAGACCCAGTACTTC.

This clonotype was seen a few times. This CDR3 reads CSVATSNNEQYF. CDR3 coding DNA: TGCAGCGTAGCGACTAGTAACAACGAGCAGTACTTC. This sequence joins TRBV29-1 and TRBJ2-7, with D perhaps TRBD2 (6 bases). Per the germline V gene, CDR1 is SQVTM and CDR2 is ANQGSEA. The CDR3 is 12 residues long. The germline V and J ends were trimmed by 6 bases and 5 bases, with 14 bases remaining between them.

This clonotype is a singleton in its sample. This sequence joins TRBV3-1 and TRBJ2-3; D unresolved. The CDR3 spans 13 residues. V was cut by 5 bases and J by 4 bases, with 10 bases left in between. The germline V gene encodes CDR1 LGHDT and CDR2 YNNKEL (reference sequence). The CDR3 sequence: CASSIRSADTQYF. In DNA form, the CDR3 reads TGTGCCAGCAGCATCAGGTCCGCAGATACGCAGTATTTT.

The rearrangement uses TRBV20-1 and TRBJ2-5, with D perhaps assigned TRBD1 or TRBD2 (5 bases each). V lost 6 bases to trimming and J lost 2 bases, with 16 bases between them. This CDR3 is 14 amino acids long. Germline CDR1 DFQATT, CDR2 SNEGSKA (reference sequence). The CDR3 DNA reads as TGCAGTGCGGGTGATTCGTGGGGGCAAGAGACCCAGTACTTC. Protein: CSAGDSWGQETQYF.

The chain couples TRBV20-1 to TRBJ2-1, with 10 nucleotides matching TRBD2. CDR3 length: 15 residues. V gave up 0 bases and J gave up 8 bases; unmatched junction bases: 7. CDR1 and CDR2 from the germline V gene are DFQATT and SNEGSKA (reference sequence). CDR3: CSARDQASGGHEQFF. CDR3 DNA: TGCAGTGCTAGAGATCAGGCTAGCGGGGGCCATGAGCAGTTCTTC.

The V gene is TRBV20-1, the J gene TRBJ2-7, with D maybe TRBD1 (5 bases). Germline V gives CDR1 DFQATT, CDR2 SNEGSKA (reference sequence). The CDR3 runs 13 residues. V was clipped by 2 bases and J by 1 base, with 9 bases between them. CDR3 sequence: CSARQGYSYEQYF. The CDR3 nucleotides read TGCAGTGCTAGACAGGGCTATTCCTACGAGCAGTACTTC.

CDR3 residues: CASSSNRVDIQYF. The DNA of the CDR3 is TGTGCCAGCAGCAGTAACAGGGTGGACATTCAGTACTTC. This chain uses TRBV13 with TRBJ2-4, with D perhaps matching TRBD1 (6 bases). The length of the CDR3 is 13 residues. V was clipped by 5 bases and J by 8 bases, with 13 bases between them. CDR1 is PRHDT, CDR2 FYEKMQ, per germline (reference sequence).